The subject of this entry is one TCR beta chain. Its antigen remains unknown. Stated time point: newly diagnosed GD, antithyroid drugs for less than 3 months. RNA extracted from PBMCs served as the sequencing template. This entry comes from a study of regulatory T cells in long-lasting Graves disease. Study conclusions and caveats: Lower TCR diversity characterized persistent Graves' patients relative to newly diagnosed patients.

CDR1 is ENHRY, CDR2 SYGVKD, per germline. Trimming removed 0 bases at V and 10 bases at J, with 7 bases between. The CDR3 is 12 residues long. Arm-PCR of CDR3 regions and iRepertoire HTBI primers were used to build TCR beta libraries. Each CDR3 protein gets one entry after TCRdb re-called the multiplex PCR reads with MiXCR. The table records some 450,000 distinct CDR3 sequences, around 17% of them present only once. These records were also assigned to another study, of T cells in Graves' hyperthyroidism and ophthalmopathy. According to that study: Pregnant or lactating patients were excluded, as were those with uncontrolled infection or other autoimmune disease.

The sequencing here drew on peripheral blood mononuclear cells (PBMCs), taken at new diagnosis, from a patient treated with antithyroid drugs. V and J are TRBV10-3 and TRBJ2-1; no clear D gene. The source is a woman in her twenties or thirties with Graves disease. CDR3 loop: CAISESGREQFF. The CDR3 coding sequence is TGTGCCATCAGTGAGTCCGGACGAGAGCAGTTCTTC.